Sequencing of this T cell receptor beta chain was carried out in a study of T-cell memory formation after mild COVID-19. The study, taken as a whole, reports: Confirmation of SARS-CoV-2 specificity was lacking for second-wave clones peaking day 37. For contracting clones, CD4+ ones sat mainly in CM and EM, CD8+ in EMRA. A balance of CD4 and CD8 characterized clones contracting day 15 to 85, whereas later expanders leaned CD4+.

This clonotype was observed many times. Its target is unknown. TCRdb called the 5' RACE reads again in MiXCR, with one record for every CDR3 protein. This repertoire shows approximately 580,000 distinct CDR3 sequences, about a fifth found once; its top ten account for around 12%. This TCR was sampled from an adult woman who had mild COVID-19 (a few samples of this study predate the infection). Cell type and time point are not known. The sequenced sample was PBMCs or a T cell subset sorted from them (not recorded which).

CDR3 protein: CASSGGGDYNEQFF. The CDR3 DNA follows: TGTGCCAGTAGTGGGGGAGGGGACTACAATGAGCAGTTCTTC. This chain uses TRBV19 with TRBJ2-1; TRBD2 matches 7 bases. The CDR3 length is 14 residues. In germline, CDR1 is LNHDA, CDR2 SQIVND (reference sequence). V lost 5 bases and J lost 3; bases outside the gene matches: 4.